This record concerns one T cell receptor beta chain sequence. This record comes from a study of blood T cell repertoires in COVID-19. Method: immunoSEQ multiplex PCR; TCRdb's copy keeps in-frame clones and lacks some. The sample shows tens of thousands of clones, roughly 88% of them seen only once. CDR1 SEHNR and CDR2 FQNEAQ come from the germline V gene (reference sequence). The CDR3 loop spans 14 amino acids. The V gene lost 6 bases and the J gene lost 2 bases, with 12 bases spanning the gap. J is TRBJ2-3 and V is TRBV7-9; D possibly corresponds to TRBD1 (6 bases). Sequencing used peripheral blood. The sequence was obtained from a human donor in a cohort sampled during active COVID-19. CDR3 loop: CASRAGQLTDTQYF. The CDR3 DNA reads TGTGCCAGCAGAGCCGGACAGCTCACAGATACGCAGTATTTT.